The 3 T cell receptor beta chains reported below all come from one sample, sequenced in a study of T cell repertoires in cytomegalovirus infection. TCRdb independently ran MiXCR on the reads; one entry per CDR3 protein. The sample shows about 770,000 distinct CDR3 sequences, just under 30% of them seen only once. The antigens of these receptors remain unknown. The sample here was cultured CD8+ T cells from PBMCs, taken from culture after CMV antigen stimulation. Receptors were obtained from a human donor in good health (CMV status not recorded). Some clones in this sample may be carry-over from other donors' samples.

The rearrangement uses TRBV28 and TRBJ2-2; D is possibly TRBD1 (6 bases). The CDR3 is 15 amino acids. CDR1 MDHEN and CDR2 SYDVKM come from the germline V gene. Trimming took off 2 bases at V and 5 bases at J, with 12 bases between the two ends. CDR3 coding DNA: TGTGCCAGCAGTTTAACTTGGCAGGGGACCGGGGAGCTGTTTTTT. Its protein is CASSLTWQGTGELFF.

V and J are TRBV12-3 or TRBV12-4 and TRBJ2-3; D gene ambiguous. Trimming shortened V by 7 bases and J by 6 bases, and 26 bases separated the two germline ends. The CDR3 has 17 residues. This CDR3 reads CASTLNPLRTLGDTQYF. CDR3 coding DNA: TGTGCCAGCACTCTAAACCCCCTGCGGACCCTCGGGGATACGCAGTATTTT.

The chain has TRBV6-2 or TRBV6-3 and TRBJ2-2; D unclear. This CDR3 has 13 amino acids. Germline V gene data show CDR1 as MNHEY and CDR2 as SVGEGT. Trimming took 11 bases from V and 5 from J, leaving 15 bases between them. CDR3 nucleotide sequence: TGTGCCTGCGTGGGGTTGGGGACCGGGGAGCTGTTTTTT. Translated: CACVGLGTGELFF.